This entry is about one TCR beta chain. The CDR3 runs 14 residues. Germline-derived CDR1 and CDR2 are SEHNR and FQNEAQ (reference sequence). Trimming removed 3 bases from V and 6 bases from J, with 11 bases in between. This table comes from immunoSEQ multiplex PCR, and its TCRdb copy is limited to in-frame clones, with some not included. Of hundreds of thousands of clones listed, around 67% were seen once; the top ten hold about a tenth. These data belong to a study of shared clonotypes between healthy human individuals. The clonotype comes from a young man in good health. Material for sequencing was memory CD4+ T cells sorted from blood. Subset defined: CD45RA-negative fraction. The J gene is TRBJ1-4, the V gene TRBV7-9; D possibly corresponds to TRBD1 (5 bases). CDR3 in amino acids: CASSFGGVDEKLFF. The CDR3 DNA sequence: TGTGCCAGCAGCTTTGGGGGGGTTGATGAAAAACTGTTTTTT.